This T cell receptor beta chain was captured in a study of blood T cell repertoires in COVID-19. Study background: Whether acute or convalescent, the COVID-19 samples came from the United States, Italy and Spain.

Per the germline V gene, CDR1 is SGDLS and CDR2 is YYNGEE. This CDR3 contains 15 residues. V lost 4 bases and J lost 4, with 17 bases in between. Participant age was about 18 to 95 years, and participants resided in 20 to 30 US areas. Assignments of participants to cohorts depended upon their own reported clinical history. Under the authors' procedure: Reference gene primers were amplified, and this amplification served to estimate nucleated cell counts. Profiled with immunoSEQ multiplex PCR; TCRdb holds only in-frame clones, not every one. D and trimming come from the DNA, and the V and J calls and clone size come from that table. The table lists some 460,000 clones, about 85% of them singletons.

V and J are TRBV9 and TRBJ1-1; D call uncertain. Sequenced input: PBMCs or T cells enriched from blood (not recorded which). The receptor comes from a woman aged 18-29 years with acute COVID-19. The CDR3 here is CASSTRAGVGTEAFF. In nucleotides, the CDR3 is TGTGCCAGCAGCACCCGAGCGGGCGTGGGCACTGAAGCTTTCTTT.